Presented here are 7 T cell receptor beta chains from one specimen sequenced in a study of cytomegalovirus exposure and HLA in healthy donors. The PCR was carried out with 60 Vbeta primers and 13 Jbeta primers. Produced via immunoSEQ multiplex PCR; TCRdb's table is partial and in-frame only. The sample lists roughly 120,000 clones, roughly 82% seen once, with roughly 3.5% in the top ten. Sequencing input: PBMCs. The receptors stem from a human donor in good health.

V gene TRBV29-1 combines with J gene TRBJ2-7, with 9 bases that match TRBD2. The V gene end was trimmed by 4 bases and the J gene end by 1 base; junction bases not matched to a gene: 5. The CDR3 totals 14 residues. Germline CDR1 SQVTM, CDR2 ANQGSEA. The CDR3 reads CSVVGSGSSYEQYF. CDR3 in DNA: TGCAGCGTTGTTGGTAGCGGGAGTTCCTACGAGCAGTACTTC.

The chain links TRBV5-1 to TRBJ1-1, with 8 bases lining up with TRBD1. The junction had 7 bases not matched to a gene; V was cut back by 5 bases and J by 4 bases. The length of the CDR3 is 14 residues. Looked up from germline, CDR1 is SGHRS and CDR2 is YFSETQ. CDR3 sequence (DNA): TGCGCCAGCAGGCCAACAGGGGGGGCCACTGAAGCTTTCTTT. Its translation: CASRPTGGATEAFF.

This clone occurred a few times. The chain combines TRBV19 with TRBJ1-5, with a weak D call TRBD1 (6 bases). The V end lost 2 bases, the J end lost 6 bases, and 8 bases lay between the germline ends. The length of the CDR3 is 13 residues. Germline V CDR1 and CDR2: LNHDA, SQIVND (reference sequence). The CDR3 DNA follows: TGTGCCAGTAGTATAAACAGGGTTCAGCCCCAGCATTTT. Translating gives CASSINRVQPQHF.

The chain combines TRBV7-9 with TRBJ2-2; D is perhaps TRBD1 (5 bases). Germline V lookup: CDR1 SEHNR, CDR2 FQNEAQ (reference sequence). This CDR3 is 18 amino acids long. The V end was cut by 4 bases, the J end by 1 base, with 19 bases between. DNA for the CDR3: TGTGCCAGCAGCTCTAAATTACTCAGGGCCCGGAACACCGGGGAGCTGTTTTTT. Translated: CASSSKLLRARNTGELFF.

The J gene is TRBJ1-1, the V gene TRBV4-1; tentative D call: TRBD1 (6 bases). This CDR3 comprises 13 residues. Germline CDR1 is MGHRA and CDR2 is YSYEKL. V was trimmed by 4 bases and J by 2 bases, leaving 8 bases between them. The chain's CDR3 is CASSLDSNTEAFF. DNA for the CDR3: TGCGCCAGCAGCCTGGACAGTAACACTGAAGCTTTCTTT.

The chain carries TRBV28 and TRBJ1-1; D uncertain. Germline assignment: CDR1 MDHEN and CDR2 SYDVKM. Trimming took off 5 bases at V and 0 bases at J, with 19 bases between the two ends. The CDR3 runs to 17 residues. CDR3 region: CASSAPMEASMNTEAFF. Written as DNA, the CDR3 is TGTGCCAGCAGTGCCCCTATGGAGGCGAGCATGAACACTGAAGCTTTCTTT.

The chain joins TRBV7-9 to TRBJ1-5; weak D call: TRBD1 (6 bases). Per the germline V gene, CDR1 is SEHNR and CDR2 is FQNEAQ (reference sequence). The CDR3 is 16 residues long. V lost 2 bases and J 1 base, leaving 12 bases between the germline ends. The CDR3 is CASSLSPGASNQPQHF. The CDR3 nucleotides are TGTGCCAGCAGCTTAAGCCCAGGGGCGAGCAATCAGCCCCAGCATTTT.